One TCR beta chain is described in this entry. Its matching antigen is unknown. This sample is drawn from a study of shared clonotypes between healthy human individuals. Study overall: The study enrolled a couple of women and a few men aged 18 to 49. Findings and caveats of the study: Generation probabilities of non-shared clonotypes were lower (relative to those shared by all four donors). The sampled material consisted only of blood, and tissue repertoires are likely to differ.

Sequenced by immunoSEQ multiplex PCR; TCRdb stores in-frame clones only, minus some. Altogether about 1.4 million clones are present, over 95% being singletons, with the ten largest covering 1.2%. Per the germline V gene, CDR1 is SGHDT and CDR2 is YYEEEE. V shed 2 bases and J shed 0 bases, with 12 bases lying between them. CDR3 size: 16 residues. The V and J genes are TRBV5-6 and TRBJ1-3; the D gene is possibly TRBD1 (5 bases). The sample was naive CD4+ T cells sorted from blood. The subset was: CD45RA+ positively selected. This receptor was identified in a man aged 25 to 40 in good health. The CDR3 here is CASSFRGTGSGNTIYF. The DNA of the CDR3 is TGTGCCAGCAGCTTCAGAGGGACGGGCTCTGGAAACACCATATATTTT. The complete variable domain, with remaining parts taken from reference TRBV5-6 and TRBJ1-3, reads DAGVTQSPTHLIKTRGQQVTLRCSPKSGHDTVSWYQQALGQGPQFIFQYYEEEERQRGNFPDRFSGHQFPNYSSELNVNALLLGDSALYLCASSFRGTGSGNTIYFGEGSWLTVV.